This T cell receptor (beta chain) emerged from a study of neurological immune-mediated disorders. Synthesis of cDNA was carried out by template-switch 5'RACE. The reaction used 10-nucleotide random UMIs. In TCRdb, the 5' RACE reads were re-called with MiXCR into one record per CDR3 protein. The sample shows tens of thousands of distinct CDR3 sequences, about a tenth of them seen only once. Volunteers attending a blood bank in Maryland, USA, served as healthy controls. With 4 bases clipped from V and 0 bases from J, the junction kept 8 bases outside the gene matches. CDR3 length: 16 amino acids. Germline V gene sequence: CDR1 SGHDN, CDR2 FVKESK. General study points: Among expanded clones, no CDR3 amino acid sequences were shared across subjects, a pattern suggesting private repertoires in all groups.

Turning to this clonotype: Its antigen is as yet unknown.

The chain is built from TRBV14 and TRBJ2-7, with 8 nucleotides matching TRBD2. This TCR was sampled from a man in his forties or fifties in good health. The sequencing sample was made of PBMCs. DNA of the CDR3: TGTGCCAGCAGCCTATCGGGGGGGCTTTTCTCCTACGAGCAGTACTTC. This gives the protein CASSLSGGLFSYEQYF.